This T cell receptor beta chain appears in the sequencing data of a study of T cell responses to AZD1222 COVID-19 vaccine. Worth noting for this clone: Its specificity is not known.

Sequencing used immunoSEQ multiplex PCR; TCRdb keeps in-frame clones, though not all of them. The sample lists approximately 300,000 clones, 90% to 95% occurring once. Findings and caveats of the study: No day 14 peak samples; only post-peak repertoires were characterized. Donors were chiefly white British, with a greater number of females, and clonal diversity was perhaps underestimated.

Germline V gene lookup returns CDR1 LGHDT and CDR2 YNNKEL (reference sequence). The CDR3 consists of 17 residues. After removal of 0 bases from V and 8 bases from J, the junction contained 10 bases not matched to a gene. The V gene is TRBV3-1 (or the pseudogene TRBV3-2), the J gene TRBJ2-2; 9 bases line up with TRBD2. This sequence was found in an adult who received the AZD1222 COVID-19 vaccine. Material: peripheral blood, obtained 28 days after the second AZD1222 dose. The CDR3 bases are TGTGCCAGCAGCCAAGATGTCCTGGCGGGGGGGAGAGGGGAGCTGTTTTTT. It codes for CASSQDVLAGGRGELFF.